This is a list of T cell receptor beta chains from one sample in a study of blood T cell repertoires in COVID-19. Measured with immunoSEQ multiplex PCR; TCRdb has only the in-frame clones, and not every one. The sample includes fewer than 350,000 clones, more than 85% of them seen just once. Sequenced input: PBMCs or T cells enriched from blood (not recorded which). These receptors originate from a man aged 35-49 years who had been exposed to COVID-19. Each CDR3 is given with its conserved first and last residue. The order of the fields is J gene, V gene, clone size, D gene, CDR3 DNA, CDR3 protein. A D gene is named only where the DNA matches it firmly. For some rows the clone size is stated as once, few or many, or as a class when expanded; others skip it.

TRBJ2-5 TRBV10-3 once . TGTGCCATCAGTGAGTCGACGGGTCTAGCCCAAGAGACCCAGTACTTC CAISESTGLAQETQYF
TRBJ2-6 TRBV7-2 . . TGTGCCAGCAGCCCGTTCTCTGGGGCCAACGTCCTGACTTTC CASSPFSGANVLTF
TRBJ2-3 TRBV11-2 once TRBD2 TGTGCCAGCAGCTTACTAGCGGGAGATCAAGATACGCAGTATTTT CASSLLAGDQDTQYF
TRBJ1-6 TRBV27 once TRBD1 TGTGCCAGCAGCACACTAACAATTGGCGACAGGGGGCCCTATAATTCACCCCTCCACTTT CASSTLTIGDRGPYNSPLHF
TRBJ2-2 TRBV3-1/TRBV3-2 . TRBD2 TGTGCCAGCAGCCTTGGGACTAGCGTCACCGGGGAGCTGTTTTTT CASSLGTSVTGELFF
TRBJ2-1 TRBV4-1 . . TGCGCCAGCAGCCAAACACCCAGGAGGGCCAGGTCCTACAATGAGCAGTTCTTC CASSQTPRRARSYNEQFF
TRBJ2-2 TRBV30 . . TGTGCCTGGAGTGTGCGGACTTTCTCCACCGGGGAGCTGTTTTTT CAWSVRTFSTGELFF
TRBJ2-3 TRBV19 . TRBD2 TGTGCCAGTAGTATCGGCATTAGCGGGAGCTCGAGGTATTTT CASSIGISGSSRYF
TRBJ2-5 TRBV6-1 few . TGTGCCAGCAGTGAAGTCTCAGGGGACCAAGAGACCCAGTACTTC CASSEVSGDQETQYF
TRBJ2-5 TRBV5-1 . TRBD2 TGCGCCAGCAGCCCAAGGACTAGCGGGAGAGAGACCCAGTACTTC CASSPRTSGRETQYF
TRBJ2-1 TRBV3-1/TRBV3-2 once . TGTGCCAGCAGCCCTAAGGGGAATGAGCAGTTCTTC CASSPKGNEQFF
TRBJ1-2 TRBV30 . . TGTGCCTGGTCCCCGACAGGAACTAACTATGGCTACACCTTC CAWSPTGTNYGYTF
TRBJ1-2 TRBV19 . . TGTGCCAGTAGTATCGGAGATCCCTATGGCTACACCTTC CASSIGDPYGYTF
TRBJ1-2 TRBV19 . . TGTGCCAGTAGTACCATACAGGCGACTAACTATGGCTACACCTTC CASSTIQATNYGYTF
TRBJ2-7 TRBV9 . . TGTGCCAGCAGCTTGGCTAGCGCTATCCTATCCTACGAGCAGTACTTC CASSLASAILSYEQYF
TRBJ1-3 TRBV28 . . TGTGCCAGCAGTGCACAGGTGCACTCTGGAAACACCATATATTTT CASSAQVHSGNTIYF
TRBJ2-7 TRBV6-2/TRBV6-3 . TRBD2 TGTGCCAGCAGTGGGGGACTAGCGCCCTACCCCTACGAGCAGTACTTC CASSGGLAPYPYEQYF
TRBJ1-5 TRBV9 once . TGTGCCAGCAGCGAACAGGGTAGAAATCAGCCCCAGCATTTT CASSEQGRNQPQHF
TRBJ2-3 TRBV19 . TRBD2 TGTGCCAGCACATTAGCGGGAGCTAGCACAGATACGCAGTATTTT CASTLAGASTDTQYF
TRBJ1-5 TRBV28 . . TGTGCCAGCAGGTTTATGCGGGGGCGGTCGGACGAGGTGACGGGCAATCAGCCCCAGCATTTT CASRFMRGRSDEVTGNQPQHF
TRBJ2-7 TRBV28 . TRBD2 TGTGCCAGCAGTTTAGGAGCGGGAGGCCAACAACAGTACTTC CASSLGAGGQQQYF
TRBJ1-1 TRBV23-1 . . TGCGCCAGCAGTCAATCGTGGGCCAGAATGAACACTGAAGCTTTCTTT CASSQSWARMNTEAFF
TRBJ2-7 TRBV14 . TRBD2 TGTGCCAGCAGCCAATATCGGACTAGCGGGGCCTACGAGCAGTACTTC CASSQYRTSGAYEQYF
TRBJ1-3 TRBV28 . . TGTGCCAGCAGGACTCCCAGGGGCGGATACACCATATATTTT CASRTPRGGYTIYF
TRBJ1-5 TRBV5-5 . . TGTGCCAGCAGCTTGGCTCAGGGTGGTCAGCCCCAGCATTTT CASSLAQGGQPQHF
TRBJ1-1 TRBV18 . . TGTGCCAGCTCACCATATGCGGGGGATGCTTTCTTT CASSPYAGDAFF
TRBJ2-5 TRBV10-3 . TRBD2 TGTGCCATCAGTGGAAGGCTAGCGGGAGTTAGAGAGACCCAGTACTTC CAISGRLAGVRETQYF
TRBJ1-5 TRBV30 . . TGTGCCTGGAGTGTAACGGCAGGGGCTCAGCCCCAGCATTTT CAWSVTAGAQPQHF
TRBJ2-2 TRBV6-6 . TRBD2 TGTGCCAGCAGTTTCGGGACTAGCGGGATCTACGGGGAGCTGTTTTTT CASSFGTSGIYGELFF
TRBJ2-2 TRBV9 . . TGTGCCAGCACCCAATACAGTCTTCCGAACACCGGGGAGCTGTTTTTT CASTQYSLPNTGELFF
TRBJ1-2 TRBV7-2 . . TGTGCCAGCAGCTTAGATGGCGGGAACTATGGCTACACCTTC CASSLDGGNYGYTF
TRBJ2-7 TRBV5-4 . . TGTGCCAGCAGCCCGAGGGACTCGGTCCCCTACGAGCAGTACTTC CASSPRDSVPYEQYF
TRBJ1-1 TRBV2 . TRBD1 TGTGCCAGCAGGACCACAGGGGCGACTGAAGCTTTCTTT CASRTTGATEAFF
TRBJ1-1 TRBV4-1 . . TGCGCCAGCAGCCTGACTGGAGGTGAAGCTTTCTTT CASSLTGGEAFF
TRBJ2-1 TRBV30 . . TGTGCCTGGAGGGAGCTAAACACCGACTACAATGAGCAGTTCTTC CAWRELNTDYNEQFF
TRBJ2-1 TRBV10-3 . . TGTGCCACCTCGGACAGTCTCAATGAGCAGTTCTTC CATSDSLNEQFF
TRBJ1-3 TRBV28 . . TGTGCCAGCACCGCAGGGGTGAGTGGAAACACCATATATTTT CASTAGVSGNTIYF
TRBJ1-5 TRBV28 once . TGTGCCAGCAGTGGACAGACCCTTAACAATCAGCCCCAGCATTTT CASSGQTLNNQPQHF
TRBJ1-4 TRBV5-1 . TRBD1 TGCGCCAGCAGCTTACAGGGGATGGGAGCAACTAATGAAAAACTGTTTTTT CASSLQGMGATNEKLFF